A selection of T cell receptor beta chains follows, all from one sample in a study of T cells in localized non-small cell lung cancer. The repertoire was sequenced with immunoSEQ multiplex PCR; TCRdb's copy has only in-frame clones and lacks some. The sample lists 15,000 to 20,000 clones, roughly 91% occurring once. Material: peripheral blood, obtained before any cancer treatment. All receptors come from a male donor aged 60 or over with stage II squamous cell lung carcinoma. CDR3s include the opening cysteine and the closing phenylalanine or tryptophan. The D gene is left open where the match is weak. Part of the rows lack a size; the others show once, few, many or a class for expanded clones.

d_gene	v_gene	j_gene	abundance	CDR3nt	CDR3aa
-	TRBV11-3	TRBJ2-7	-	TGTGCCAGCAGCCAGAATTGGCGAGCGGAGCAGTACTTC	CASSQNWRAEQYF
TRBD2	TRBV11-3	TRBJ2-7	-	TGTGCCAGCAGCGTTAGCGGGACAACCTACGAGCAGTACTTC	CASSVSGTTYEQYF
-	TRBV5-1	TRBJ2-7	-	TGCGCCAGCAGCCCAGTCCCGCCCGGGAACGAGCAGTACTTC	CASSPVPPGNEQYF
-	TRBV28	TRBJ2-7	-	TGTGCCAGCAGACCACTCGGACACATCTACGAGCAGTACTTC	CASRPLGHIYEQYF
TRBD1	TRBV2	TRBJ1-5	few	TGTGCCAGCAGGGGGACAGGGGCCAATCAGCCCCAGCATTTT	CASRGTGANQPQHF
-	TRBV30	TRBJ1-5	-	TGTGCCTGGAGCCTAGGGAGCAATCAGCCCCAGCATTTT	CAWSLGSNQPQHF
-	TRBV11-2	TRBJ2-7	-	TGTGCCAGCAGCTTAGCCCAGGAGAGGTACGAGCAGTACTTC	CASSLAQERYEQYF
TRBD1	TRBV28	TRBJ1-4	-	TGTGCCAGCAGTTTACGGACAGGGGGTTATGAAAAACTGTTTTTT	CASSLRTGGYEKLFF
TRBD1	TRBV6-6	TRBJ1-2	-	TGTGCCAGCAGTTACTCGGAGGGGGCGGATGGCTACACCTTC	CASSYSEGADGYTF
-	TRBV19	TRBJ1-2	-	TGTGCCAGTAGTAGCCCCCGGGTCAGCGGGATCTATGGCTACACCTTC	CASSSPRVSGIYGYTF
-	TRBV5-4	TRBJ2-3	-	TGTGCCAGCAGCGCACAGGGCCCAACCACAGATACGCAGTATTTT	CASSAQGPTTDTQYF
-	TRBV9	TRBJ2-2	-	TGTGCCAGCAGCGTAGCTTTTGTAACGGGGGTGAACACCGGGGAGCTGTTTTTT	CASSVAFVTGVNTGELFF